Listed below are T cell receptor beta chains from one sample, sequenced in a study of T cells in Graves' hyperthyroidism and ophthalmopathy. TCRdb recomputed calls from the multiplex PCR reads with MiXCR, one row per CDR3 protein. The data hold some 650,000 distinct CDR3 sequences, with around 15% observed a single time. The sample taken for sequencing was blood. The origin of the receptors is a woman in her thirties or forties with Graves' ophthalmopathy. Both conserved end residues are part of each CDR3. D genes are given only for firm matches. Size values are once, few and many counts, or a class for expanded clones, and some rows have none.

DNA: TGTGCCACCTCGCCCGACCGGCCTTGGAGTAGCAATCAGCCCCAGCATTTT
CDR3: CATSPDRPWSSNQPQHF
length: 17
D: -
size: few
V: TRBV19
J: TRBJ1-5

DNA: TGTGCCAGCAGTCAGGGGGGGGACCACACGACCGAGCAGTACTTC
CDR3: CASSQGGDHTTEQYF
length: 15
D: -
size: many
V: TRBV28
J: TRBJ2-7

DNA: TGCGCCAGCAGCTTGGCGCTAGCGGGAGGTCCCGGCGAGCAGTACTTC
CDR3: CASSLALAGGPGEQYF
length: 16
D: TRBD2
size: many
V: TRBV5-1
J: TRBJ2-7

DNA: TGTGCCAGCACCCCCTTCCAAAGCTCCTATAATTCACCCCTCCACTTT
CDR3: CASTPFQSSYNSPLHF
length: 16
D: -
size: many
V: TRBV7-2
J: TRBJ1-6

DNA: TGTGCCAGCAGCCAGCCAGGGGGTCTAAATTCACCCCTCCACTTT
CDR3: CASSQPGGLNSPLHF
length: 15
D: TRBD1
size: -
V: TRBV3-1
J: TRBJ1-6

DNA: TGTGCCAGCAGCCGGGGGGGGGGCGGCAATCAGCCCCAGCATTTT
CDR3: CASSRGGGGNQPQHF
length: 15
D: -
size: few
V: TRBV7-9
J: TRBJ1-5

DNA: TGTGCCAGCAGCAGATTAACGGGACAGGGCGAGGAGCAGTTCTTC
CDR3: CASSRLTGQGEEQFF
length: 15
D: TRBD1
size: many
V: TRBV6-1
J: TRBJ2-1

DNA: TGTGCCATCAGTGCACAGGGGGGGGACACTGAAGCTTTCTTT
CDR3: CAISAQGGDTEAFF
length: 14
D: TRBD1
size: -
V: TRBV10-3
J: TRBJ1-1

DNA: TGTGCCAGCAGCTCCCAGGGTACTAACTATGGCTACACCTTC
CDR3: CASSSQGTNYGYTF
length: 14
D: -
size: few
V: TRBV9
J: TRBJ1-2

DNA: TGTGCCAGCAGTCCCCCCGAGGGTAGGGGTCGGGGGTACAATGAGCAGTTCTTC
CDR3: CASSPPEGRGRGYNEQFF
length: 18
D: -
size: -
V: TRBV14
J: TRBJ2-1

DNA: TGTGCCACCCACGGGACTAGCGGGGGGAATGAGCAGTTCTTC
CDR3: CATHGTSGGNEQFF
length: 14
D: TRBD2
size: -
V: TRBV6-1
J: TRBJ2-1